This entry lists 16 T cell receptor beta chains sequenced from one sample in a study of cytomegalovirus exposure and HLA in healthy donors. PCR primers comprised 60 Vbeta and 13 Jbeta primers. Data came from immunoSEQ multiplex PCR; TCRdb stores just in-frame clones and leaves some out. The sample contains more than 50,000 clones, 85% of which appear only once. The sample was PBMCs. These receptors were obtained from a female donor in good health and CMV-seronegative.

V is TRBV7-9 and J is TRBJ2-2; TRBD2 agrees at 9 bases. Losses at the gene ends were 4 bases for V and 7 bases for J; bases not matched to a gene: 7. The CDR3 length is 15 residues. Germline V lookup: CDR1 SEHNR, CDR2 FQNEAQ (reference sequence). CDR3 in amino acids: CASSSWREGGGELFF. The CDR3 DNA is TGTGCCAGCAGCTCCTGGCGGGAGGGTGGCGGGGAGCTGTTTTTT. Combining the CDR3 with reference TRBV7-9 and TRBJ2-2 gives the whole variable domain DTGVSQNPRHKITKRGQNVTFRCDPISEHNRLYWYRQTLGQGPEFLTYFQNEAQLEKSRLLSDRFSAERPKGSFSTLEIQRTEQGDSAMYLCASSSWREGGGELFFGEGSRLTVL.

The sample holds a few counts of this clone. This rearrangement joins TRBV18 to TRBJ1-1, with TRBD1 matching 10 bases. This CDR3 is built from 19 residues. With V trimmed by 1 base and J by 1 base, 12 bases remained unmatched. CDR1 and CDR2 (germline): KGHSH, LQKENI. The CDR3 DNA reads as TGTGCCAGCTCACCACGGAGAGTGGGACAGGGGAATCCGAACACTGAAGCTTTCTTT. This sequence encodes CASSPRRVGQGNPNTEAFF.

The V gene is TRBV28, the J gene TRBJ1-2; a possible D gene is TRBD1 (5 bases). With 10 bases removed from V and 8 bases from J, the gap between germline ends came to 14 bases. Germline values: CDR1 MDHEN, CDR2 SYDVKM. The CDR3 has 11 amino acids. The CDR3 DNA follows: TGTGCCATCTTGTGGGGGGAAGGCTACACCTTC. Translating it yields CAILWGEGYTF.

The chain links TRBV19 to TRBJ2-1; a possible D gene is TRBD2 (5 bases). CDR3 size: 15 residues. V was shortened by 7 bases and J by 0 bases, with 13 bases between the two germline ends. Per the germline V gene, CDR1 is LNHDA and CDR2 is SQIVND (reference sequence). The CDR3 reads CASTDAGFSYNEQFF. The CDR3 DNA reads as TGTGCCAGTACCGATGCGGGTTTCTCCTACAATGAGCAGTTCTTC.

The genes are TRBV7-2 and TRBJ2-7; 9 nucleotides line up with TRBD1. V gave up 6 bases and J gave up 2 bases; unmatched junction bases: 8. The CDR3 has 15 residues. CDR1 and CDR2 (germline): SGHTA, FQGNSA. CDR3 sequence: CASRSGTGSTYEQYF. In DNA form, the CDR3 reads TGTGCCAGCAGGTCCGGGACAGGGAGTACCTACGAGCAGTACTTC.

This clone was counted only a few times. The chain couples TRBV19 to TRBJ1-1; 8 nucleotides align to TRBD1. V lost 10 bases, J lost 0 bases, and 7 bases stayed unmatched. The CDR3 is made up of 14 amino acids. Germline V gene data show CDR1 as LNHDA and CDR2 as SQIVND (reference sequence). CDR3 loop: CATRQGRLNTEAFF. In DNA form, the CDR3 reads TGTGCCACCAGACAGGGGCGCTTGAACACTGAAGCTTTCTTT.

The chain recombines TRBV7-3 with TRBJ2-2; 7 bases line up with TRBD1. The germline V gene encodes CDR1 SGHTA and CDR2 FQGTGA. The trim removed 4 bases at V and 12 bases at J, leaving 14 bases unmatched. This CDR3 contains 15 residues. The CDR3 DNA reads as TGTGCCAGCAGCTCTGGGGACAGCCTGCACCGGCAGCTGTTTTTT. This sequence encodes CASSSGDSLHRQLFF.

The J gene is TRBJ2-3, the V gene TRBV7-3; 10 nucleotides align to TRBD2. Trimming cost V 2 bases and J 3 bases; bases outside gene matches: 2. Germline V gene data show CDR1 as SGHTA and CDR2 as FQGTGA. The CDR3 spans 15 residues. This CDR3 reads CASSLVGLATDTQYF. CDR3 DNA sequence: TGTGCCAGCAGCTTAGTGGGACTAGCGACAGATACGCAGTATTTT.

In DNA form, the CDR3 reads TGTGCCAGCCTCATGGCGGGGAGCTCCTACAATGAGCAGTTCTTC. This encodes CASLMAGSSYNEQFF. V gene TRBV6-1 combines with J gene TRBJ2-1, with D tentatively TRBD2 (6 bases). Trimming left V 8 bases short and J 0 bases short, with 14 bases between. CDR1 is MNHNS and CDR2 is SASEGT in the germline V gene. The CDR3 spans 15 residues.

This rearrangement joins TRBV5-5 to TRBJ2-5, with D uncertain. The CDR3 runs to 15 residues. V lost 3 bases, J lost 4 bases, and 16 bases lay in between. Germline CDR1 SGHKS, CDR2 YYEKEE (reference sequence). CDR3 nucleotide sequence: TGTGCCAGCAGCTCCTTGGGCTCTTTACGAGAGACCCAGTACTTC. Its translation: CASSSLGSLRETQYF. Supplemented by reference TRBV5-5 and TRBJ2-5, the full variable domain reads DAGVTQSPTHLIKTRGQQVTLRCSPISGHKSVSWYQQVLGQGPQFIFQYYEKEERGRGNFPDRFSARQFPNYSSELNVNALLLGDSALYLCASSSLGSLRETQYFGPGTRLLVL.

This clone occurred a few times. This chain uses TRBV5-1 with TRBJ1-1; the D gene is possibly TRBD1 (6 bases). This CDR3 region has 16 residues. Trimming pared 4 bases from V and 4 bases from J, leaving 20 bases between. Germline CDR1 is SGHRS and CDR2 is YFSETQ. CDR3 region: CASSLLPFGGSTEAFF. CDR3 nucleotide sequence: TGCGCCAGCAGCCTCCTACCTTTTGGGGGCAGCACTGAAGCTTTCTTT.

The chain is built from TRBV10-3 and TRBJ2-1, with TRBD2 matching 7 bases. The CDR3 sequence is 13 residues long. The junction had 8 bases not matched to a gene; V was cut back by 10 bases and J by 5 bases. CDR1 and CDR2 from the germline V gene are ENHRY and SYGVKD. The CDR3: CATEELANNEQFF. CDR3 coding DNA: TGTGCCACCGAAGAACTAGCGAACAATGAGCAGTTCTTC.

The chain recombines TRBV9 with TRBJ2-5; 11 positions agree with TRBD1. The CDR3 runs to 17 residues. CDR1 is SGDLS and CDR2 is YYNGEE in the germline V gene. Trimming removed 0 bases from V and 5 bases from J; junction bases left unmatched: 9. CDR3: CASSVGAGQGASETQYF. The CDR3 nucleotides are TGTGCCAGCAGCGTAGGGGCCGGACAGGGGGCGTCGGAGACCCAGTACTTC.

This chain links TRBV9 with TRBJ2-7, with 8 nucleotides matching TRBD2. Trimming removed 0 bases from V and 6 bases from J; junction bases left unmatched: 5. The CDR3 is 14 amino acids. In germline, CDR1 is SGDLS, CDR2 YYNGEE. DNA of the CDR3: TGTGCCAGCAGCGTAGGCGGGGGGCCACGCGAGCAGTACTTC. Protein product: CASSVGGGPREQYF.

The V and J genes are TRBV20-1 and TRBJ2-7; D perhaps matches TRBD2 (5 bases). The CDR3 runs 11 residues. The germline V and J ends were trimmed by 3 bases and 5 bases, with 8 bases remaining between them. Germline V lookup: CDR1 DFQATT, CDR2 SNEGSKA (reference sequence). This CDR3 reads CSASAGNEQYF. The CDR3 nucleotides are TGCAGTGCTAGTGCGGGTAACGAGCAGTACTTC.

The CDR3 region has the DNA TGCGCCAGCAGCCCCACGACAGGGGCAGGAGGTGGCTACACCTTC. The encoded protein is CASSPTTGAGGGYTF. The chain recombines TRBV4-1 with TRBJ1-2; 8 positions agree with TRBD1. Per the germline V gene, CDR1 is MGHRA and CDR2 is YSYEKL. The CDR3 extends over 15 amino acids. V dropped 4 bases and J dropped 7; count of bases not matched to a gene: 11.